This TCR beta chain was found in a study of blood T cells in healthy people across ages. Study-wide points: With donor CMV status unknown, expanded clonotype changes were possibly confounded. There was a strong correlation between TCR beta diversity and naive T cell percentage.

The individuals who served as donors were healthy Caucasians living in Russia, aged about 6 to 100. Looked up from germline, CDR1 is SGHKS and CDR2 is YYEKEE (reference sequence). Trimming shortened V by 0 bases and J by 0 bases, and 10 bases separated the two germline ends. This CDR3 region has 15 residues. This clonotype was observed a few times. Its specificity is not known. A sample-barcoded 5' primer and a J-beta primer mix were used in a second PCR of roughly 7 to 12 cycles. TCRdb redid the calling of the 5' RACE reads with MiXCR, one entry per CDR3 protein. The sample shows roughly 1.7 million distinct CDR3 sequences, roughly 32% of them seen only once.

This receptor was identified in a young woman in good health. Sequencing was done on a sample of blood. The rearrangement joins TRBV5-5 to TRBJ2-7, with D perhaps TRBD1 (6 bases). The CDR3 spells CASSLELDSSYEQYF. CDR3 DNA sequence: TGTGCCAGCAGCTTGGAGCTGGACAGCTCCTACGAGCAGTACTTC.